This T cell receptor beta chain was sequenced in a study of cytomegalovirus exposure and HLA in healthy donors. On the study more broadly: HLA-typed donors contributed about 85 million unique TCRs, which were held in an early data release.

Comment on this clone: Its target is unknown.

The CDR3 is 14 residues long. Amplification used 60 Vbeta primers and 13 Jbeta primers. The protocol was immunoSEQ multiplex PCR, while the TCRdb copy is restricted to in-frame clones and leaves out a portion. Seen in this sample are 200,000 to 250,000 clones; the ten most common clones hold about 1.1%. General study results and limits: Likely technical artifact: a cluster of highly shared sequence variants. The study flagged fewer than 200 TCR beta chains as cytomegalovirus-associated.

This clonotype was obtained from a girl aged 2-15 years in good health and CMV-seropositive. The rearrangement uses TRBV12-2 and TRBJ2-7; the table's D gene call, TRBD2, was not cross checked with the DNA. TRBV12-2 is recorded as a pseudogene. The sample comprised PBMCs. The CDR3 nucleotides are TGTGCAAGTCGCTGGACTAGCGGGAACAAGGAGCAGTACTTC. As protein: CASRWTSGNKEQYF.